This TCR beta chain was found in a study of graft-versus-host responses after intestinal transplantation. Clones were read by immunoSEQ multiplex PCR, and TCRdb kept only the in-frame ones, dropping some. This table has tens of thousands of clones, about 93% appearing once. CDR3 length equals 17 residues. V lost 2 bases, J lost 5 bases, and 18 bases lay in between. Germline CDR1 and CDR2: PRHDT and FYEKMQ (reference sequence). The sequences come from PBMCs, collected roughly 120 days after intestinal transplantation. The chain combines TRBV13 with TRBJ1-4; D perhaps matches TRBD1 (6 bases). The sequence derives from a human patient who received an intestinal transplant, so some T cells may come from the graft donor. The CDR3 sequence: CASSLRTTVQGNEKLFF. CDR3 DNA sequence: TGTGCCAGCAGCTTACGAACAACAGTGCAGGGGAATGAAAAACTGTTTTTT.